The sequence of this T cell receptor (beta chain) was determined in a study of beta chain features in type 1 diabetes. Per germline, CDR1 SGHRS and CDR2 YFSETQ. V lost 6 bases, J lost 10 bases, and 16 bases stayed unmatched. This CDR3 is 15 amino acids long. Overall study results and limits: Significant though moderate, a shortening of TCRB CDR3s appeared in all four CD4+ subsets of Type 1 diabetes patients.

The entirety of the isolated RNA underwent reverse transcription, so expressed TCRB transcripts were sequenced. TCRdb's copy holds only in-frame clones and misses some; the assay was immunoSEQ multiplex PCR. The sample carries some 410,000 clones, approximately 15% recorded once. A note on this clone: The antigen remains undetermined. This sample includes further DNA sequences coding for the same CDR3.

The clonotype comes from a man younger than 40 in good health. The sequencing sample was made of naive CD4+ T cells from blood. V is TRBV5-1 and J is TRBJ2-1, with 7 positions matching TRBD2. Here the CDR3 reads CASIPEAGAPGEQFF. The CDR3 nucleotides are TGCGCCAGCATCCCTGAGGCGGGAGCTCCAGGGGAGCAGTTCTTC.